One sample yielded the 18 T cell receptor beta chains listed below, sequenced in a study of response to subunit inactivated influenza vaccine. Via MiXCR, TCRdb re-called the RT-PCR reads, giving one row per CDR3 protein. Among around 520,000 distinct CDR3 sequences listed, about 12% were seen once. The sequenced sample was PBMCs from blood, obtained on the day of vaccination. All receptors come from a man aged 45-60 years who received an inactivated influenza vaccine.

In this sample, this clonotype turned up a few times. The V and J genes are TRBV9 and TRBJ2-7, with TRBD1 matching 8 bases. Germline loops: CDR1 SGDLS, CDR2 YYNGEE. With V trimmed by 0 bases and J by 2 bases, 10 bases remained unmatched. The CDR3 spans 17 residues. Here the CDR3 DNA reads TGTGCCAGCAGCGTAGGATCCAGGACAGGGTCCCCCTACGAGCAGTACTTC. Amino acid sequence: CASSVGSRTGSPYEQYF.

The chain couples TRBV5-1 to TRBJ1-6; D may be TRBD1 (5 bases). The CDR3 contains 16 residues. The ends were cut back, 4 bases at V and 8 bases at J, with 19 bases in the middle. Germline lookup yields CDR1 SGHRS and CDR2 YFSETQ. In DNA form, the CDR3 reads TGCGCCAGCAGCCCGGGACGCTTTGGGGGGGATTCACCCCTCCACTTT. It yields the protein CASSPGRFGGDSPLHF.

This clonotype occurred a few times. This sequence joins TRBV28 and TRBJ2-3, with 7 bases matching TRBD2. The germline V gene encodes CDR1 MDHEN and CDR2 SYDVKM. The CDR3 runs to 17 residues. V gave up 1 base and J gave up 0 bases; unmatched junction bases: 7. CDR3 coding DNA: TGTGCCAGCAGTTTATCTTGGCGGGGGATTAGCACAGATACGCAGTATTTT. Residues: CASSLSWRGISTDTQYF.

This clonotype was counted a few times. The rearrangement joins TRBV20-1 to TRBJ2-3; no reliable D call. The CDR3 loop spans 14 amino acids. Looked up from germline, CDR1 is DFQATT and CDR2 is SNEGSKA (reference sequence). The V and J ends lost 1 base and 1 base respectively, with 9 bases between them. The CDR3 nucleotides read TGCAGTGCTAGAGTTCTGGGCGGCACAGATACGCAGTATTTT. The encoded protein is CSARVLGGTDTQYF.

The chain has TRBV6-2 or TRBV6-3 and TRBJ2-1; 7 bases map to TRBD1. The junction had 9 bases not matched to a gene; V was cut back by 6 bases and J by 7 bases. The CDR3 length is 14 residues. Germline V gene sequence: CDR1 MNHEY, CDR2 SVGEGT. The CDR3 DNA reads TGTGCCAGCAGAAAGACAGGGATTATGAATGAGCAGTTCTTC. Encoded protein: CASRKTGIMNEQFF.

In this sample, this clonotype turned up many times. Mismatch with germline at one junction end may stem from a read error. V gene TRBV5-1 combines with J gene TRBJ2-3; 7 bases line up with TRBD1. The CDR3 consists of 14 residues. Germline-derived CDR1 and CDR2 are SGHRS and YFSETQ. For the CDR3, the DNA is TGTGCCAGCAGCAGGGGGACGAGCACAGATACGCAGTATTTT. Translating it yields CASSRGTSTDTQYF.

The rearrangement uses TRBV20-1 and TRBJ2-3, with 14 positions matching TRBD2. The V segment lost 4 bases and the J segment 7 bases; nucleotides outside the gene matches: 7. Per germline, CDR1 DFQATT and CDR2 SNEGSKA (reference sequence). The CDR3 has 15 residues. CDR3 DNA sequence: TGCAGTGCTACGGGACTAGCGGGAGCACGGAATACGCAGTATTTT. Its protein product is CSATGLAGARNTQYF.

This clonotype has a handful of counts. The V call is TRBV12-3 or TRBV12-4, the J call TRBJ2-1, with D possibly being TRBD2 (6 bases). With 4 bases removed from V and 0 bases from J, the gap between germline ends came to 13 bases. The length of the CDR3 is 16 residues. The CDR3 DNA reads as TGTGCCAGCAGTTGGGGGACTCCAAGCTCCTACAATGAGCAGTTCTTC. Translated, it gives CASSWGTPSSYNEQFF.

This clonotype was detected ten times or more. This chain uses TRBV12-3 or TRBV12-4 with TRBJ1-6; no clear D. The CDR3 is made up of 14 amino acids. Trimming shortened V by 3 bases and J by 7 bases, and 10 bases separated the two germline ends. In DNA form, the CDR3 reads TGTGCCAGCAGTTTGAGGTTTGCCAATTCACCCCTCCACTTT. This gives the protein CASSLRFANSPLHF.

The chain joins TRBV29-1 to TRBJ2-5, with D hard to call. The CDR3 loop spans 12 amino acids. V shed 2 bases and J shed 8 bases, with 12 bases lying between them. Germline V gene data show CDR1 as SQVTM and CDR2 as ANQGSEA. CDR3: CSVEKLAYTQYF. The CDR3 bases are TGCAGCGTTGAAAAGTTGGCCTACACCCAGTACTTC.

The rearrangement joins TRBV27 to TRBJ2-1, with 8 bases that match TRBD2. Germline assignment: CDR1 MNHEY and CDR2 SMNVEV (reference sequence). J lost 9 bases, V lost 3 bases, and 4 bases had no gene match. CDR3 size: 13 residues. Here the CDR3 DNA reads TGTGCCAGCAGTTTTCCGGGAGGGTTTGAGCAGTTCTTC. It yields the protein CASSFPGGFEQFF.

CDR3 in DNA: TGTGCCAGCAGTGAGTGGACGGCTGTGCACGAGCAGTACTTC. Protein: CASSEWTAVHEQYF. The V and J genes are TRBV25-1 and TRBJ2-7; D is uncertain. The CDR3 has 14 amino acids. The V gene's germline CDR1 is MGHDK and CDR2 SYGVNS. V shed 3 bases and J shed 5 bases, with 14 bases lying between them.

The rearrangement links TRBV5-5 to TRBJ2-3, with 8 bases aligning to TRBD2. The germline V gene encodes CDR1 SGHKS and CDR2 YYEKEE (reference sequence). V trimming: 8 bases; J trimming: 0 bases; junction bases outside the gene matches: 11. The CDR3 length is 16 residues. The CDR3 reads CARSPGRGGSTDTQYF. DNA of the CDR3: TGTGCCAGGAGCCCTGGCCGGGGGGGAAGCACAGATACGCAGTATTTT. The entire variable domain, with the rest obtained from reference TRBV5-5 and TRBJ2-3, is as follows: DAGVTQSPTHLIKTRGQQVTLRCSPISGHKSVSWYQQVLGQGPQFIFQYYEKEERGRGNFPDRFSARQFPNYSSELNVNALLLGDSALYLCARSPGRGGSTDTQYFGPGTRLTVL.

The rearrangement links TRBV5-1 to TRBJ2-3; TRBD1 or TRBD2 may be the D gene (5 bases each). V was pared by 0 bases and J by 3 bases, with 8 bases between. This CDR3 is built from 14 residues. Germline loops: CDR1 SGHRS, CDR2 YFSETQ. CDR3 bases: TGCGCCAGCAGCTTGGCCAGGGAGACAGATACGCAGTATTTT. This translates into CASSLARETDTQYF.

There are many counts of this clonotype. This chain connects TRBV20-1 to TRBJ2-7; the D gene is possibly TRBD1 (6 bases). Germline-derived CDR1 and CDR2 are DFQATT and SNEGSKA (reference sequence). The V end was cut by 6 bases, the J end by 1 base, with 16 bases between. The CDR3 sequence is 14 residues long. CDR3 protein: CSAPGDRNSYEQYF. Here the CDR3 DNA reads TGCAGTGCCCCTGGTGACAGGAATTCCTACGAGCAGTACTTC.

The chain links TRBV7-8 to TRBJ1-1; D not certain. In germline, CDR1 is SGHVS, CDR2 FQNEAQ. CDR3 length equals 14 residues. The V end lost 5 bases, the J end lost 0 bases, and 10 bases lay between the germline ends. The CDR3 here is CASSDPELNTEAFF. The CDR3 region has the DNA TGTGCCAGCAGCGACCCCGAACTGAACACTGAAGCTTTCTTT.

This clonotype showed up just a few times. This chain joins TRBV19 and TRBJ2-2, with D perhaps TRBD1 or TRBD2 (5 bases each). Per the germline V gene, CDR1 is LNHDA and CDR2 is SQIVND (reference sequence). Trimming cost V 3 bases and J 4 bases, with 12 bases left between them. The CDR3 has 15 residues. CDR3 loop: CASSMSRAGTGELFF. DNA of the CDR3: TGTGCCAGTAGTATGTCCAGGGCGGGCACCGGGGAGCTGTTTTTT.

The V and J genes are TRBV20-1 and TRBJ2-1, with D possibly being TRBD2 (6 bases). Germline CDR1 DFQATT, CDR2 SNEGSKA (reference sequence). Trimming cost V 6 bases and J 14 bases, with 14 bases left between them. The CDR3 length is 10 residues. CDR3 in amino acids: CSAASEREFF. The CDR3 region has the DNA TGCAGTGCGGCTAGCGAAAGGGAGTTCTTC.